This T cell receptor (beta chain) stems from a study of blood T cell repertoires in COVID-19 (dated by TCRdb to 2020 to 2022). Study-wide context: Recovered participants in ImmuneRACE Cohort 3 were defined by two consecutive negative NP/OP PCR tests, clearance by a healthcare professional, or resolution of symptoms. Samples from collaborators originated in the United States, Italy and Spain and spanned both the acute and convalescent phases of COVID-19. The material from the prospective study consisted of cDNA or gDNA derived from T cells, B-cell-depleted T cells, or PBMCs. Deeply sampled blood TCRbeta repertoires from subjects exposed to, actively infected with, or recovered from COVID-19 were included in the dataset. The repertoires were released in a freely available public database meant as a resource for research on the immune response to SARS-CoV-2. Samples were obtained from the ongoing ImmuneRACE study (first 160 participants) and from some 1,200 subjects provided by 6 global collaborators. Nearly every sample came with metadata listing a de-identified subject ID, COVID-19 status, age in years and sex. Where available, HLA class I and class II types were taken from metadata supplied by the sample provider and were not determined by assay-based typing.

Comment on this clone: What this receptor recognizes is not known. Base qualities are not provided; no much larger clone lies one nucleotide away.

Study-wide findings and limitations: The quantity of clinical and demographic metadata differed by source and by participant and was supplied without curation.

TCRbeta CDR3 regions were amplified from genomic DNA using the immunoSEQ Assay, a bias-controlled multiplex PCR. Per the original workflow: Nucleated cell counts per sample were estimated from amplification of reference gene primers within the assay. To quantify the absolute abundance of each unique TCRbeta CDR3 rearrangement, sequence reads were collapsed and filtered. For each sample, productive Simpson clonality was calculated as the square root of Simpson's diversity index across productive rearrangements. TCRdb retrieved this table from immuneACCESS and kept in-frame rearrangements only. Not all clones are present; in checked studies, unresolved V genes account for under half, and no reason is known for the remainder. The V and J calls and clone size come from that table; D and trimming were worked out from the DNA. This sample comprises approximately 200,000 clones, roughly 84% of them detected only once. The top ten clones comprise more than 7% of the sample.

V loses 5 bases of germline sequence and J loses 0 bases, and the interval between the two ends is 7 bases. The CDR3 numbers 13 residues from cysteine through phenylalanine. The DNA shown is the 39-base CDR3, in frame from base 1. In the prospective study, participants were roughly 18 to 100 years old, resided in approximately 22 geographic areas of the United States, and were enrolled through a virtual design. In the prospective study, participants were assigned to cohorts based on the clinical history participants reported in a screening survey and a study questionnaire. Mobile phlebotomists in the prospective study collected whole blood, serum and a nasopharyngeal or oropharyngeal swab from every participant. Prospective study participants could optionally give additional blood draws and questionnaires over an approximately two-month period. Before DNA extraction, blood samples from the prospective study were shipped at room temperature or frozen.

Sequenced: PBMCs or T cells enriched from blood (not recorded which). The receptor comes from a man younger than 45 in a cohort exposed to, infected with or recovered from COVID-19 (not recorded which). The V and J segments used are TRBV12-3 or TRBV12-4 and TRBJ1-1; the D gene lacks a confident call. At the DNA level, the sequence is TGTGCCAGCAGTCCCGTCTTGAACACTGAAGCTTTCTTT. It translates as CASSPVLNTEAFF.